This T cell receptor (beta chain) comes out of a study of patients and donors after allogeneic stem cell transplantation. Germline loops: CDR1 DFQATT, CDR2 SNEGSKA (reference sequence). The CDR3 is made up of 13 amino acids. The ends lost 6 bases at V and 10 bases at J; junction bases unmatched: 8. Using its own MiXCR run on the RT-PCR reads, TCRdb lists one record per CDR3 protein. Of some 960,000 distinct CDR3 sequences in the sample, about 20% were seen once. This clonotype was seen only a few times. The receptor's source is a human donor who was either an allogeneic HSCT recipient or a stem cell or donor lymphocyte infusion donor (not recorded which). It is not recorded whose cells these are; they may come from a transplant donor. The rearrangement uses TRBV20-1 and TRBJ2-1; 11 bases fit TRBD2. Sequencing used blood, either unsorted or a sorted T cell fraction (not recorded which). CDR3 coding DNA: TGCAGTGCGTCTAGCGGGGGGAGGTGGGAGCAGTTCTTC. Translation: CSASSGGRWEQFF.